This T cell receptor beta chain was sequenced for a study of blood T cells in healthy people across ages (dated by TCRdb to about 2015). For the study in its entirety: Template switching captured roughly one uniquely barcoded TCR beta cDNA molecule per two T cells in model experiments. Donors were grouped into four age groups: young (average 16 years), middle-aged (39), aged (around 66) and long-lived (about 89). Age-related changes in TCR beta repertoire diversity were measured in the study by deep sequencing normalized with unique cDNA molecular identifiers. The study analyzed two additional independent replicas of 1 million unique cDNA reads from the same blood draw for two donors, one aged 18 to 30 and one aged 80 or older. To avoid experimental bias, donors of different ages were distributed randomly across sequencing lanes.

The library relied on 5' RACE. Sequencer: Illumina HiSeq 2500. A second roughly 6 to 12 cycle PCR used a sample-barcoded 5' primer and a J-beta primer mix. A template-switch 5' adaptor carrying 12 random nucleotides introduced a unique molecular identifier onto each TCR beta cDNA molecule. At least 2.5 million CDR3-containing paired-end reads were obtained from each sample. First-strand cDNA was synthesized from all RNA with the Mint cDNA synthesis kit, primed by a TRBC-specific oligonucleotide. Following uracil-DNA glycosylase treatment, a first 18-cycle PCR with universal primers M1SS and BC2_uni_R was performed on all cDNA. The study's own analysis went as follows. Each sample was normalized by randomly selecting 1 million high-quality reads, each carrying a distinct molecular identifier. Instead of being binned into consensus sequences, reads with shared molecular identifiers were discarded. MiTCR, run with a Q25 quality threshold and the strictest error-elimination algorithm, handled CDR3 identification, clonotype clustering and error correction. A nonparametric unseen species model with Euler transformation was used to estimate a lower bound on total TCR beta diversity. The public reads were reanalyzed by TCRdb: fastp trimming at Q25, MiXCR alignment, in-frame beta chains only. Entries that share a CDR3 protein sequence are merged under the most common genes and DNA. TCRdb's processing, not the study's, gives the V and J calls here. The sample includes 1,500,000 or so distinct CDR3 sequences, with approximately 59% observed a single time. The ten largest make up 6.5% to 8.5% of the sample.

The 40 or so donors, aged roughly 6 to 100 years, were systemically healthy Caucasian individuals from Russia. Roughly 9.5 milliliters of peripheral blood were drawn from each donor into EDTA-treated Vacutainer tubes. Ficoll-Paque density-gradient centrifugation was used to isolate PBMCs, with at least 6.5 million per sample. Trizol reagent was used to extract total RNA from the PBMCs, yielding at least 6 micrograms per sample. For every donor, an aliquot of PBMCs went through flow cytometry to measure the percentages of naive CD45RAhigh/CD27high T cells. Regarding this clonotype: Its antigen target is currently unknown. Per-nucleotide qualities are absent, and no much larger clonotype sits a single base away.

As encoded in the germline V gene (reference sequence), CDR1 is SEHNR while CDR2 is FQNEAQ. At the junction V is shortened by 7 bases and J by 1 base, with 13 bases in between. The CDR3, from cysteine to phenylalanine, totals 15 residues. Solely the CDR3 DNA is kept, with 45 bases framed from the first base. The paper as a whole reports these results and caveats: There was a strong correlation between observed TCR beta diversity and the percentage of naive T cells measured by flow cytometry. Bulk unsorted PBMC profiling prevented conclusive comparison of naive and antigen-experienced compartments. The CMV infection status of donors was not known, potentially confounding age-related changes in expanded clonotypes. As age increased, observed TCR beta diversity per million T cells dropped in a roughly linear way, and a significant reduction was already evident by age 40. Estimates of total diversity from one million sequenced T cells were regarded as lower bounds and underestimates. Compared with the aged group, the long-lived group had more naive CD4+ T cells, fewer expanded clones and increased TCR diversity, suggesting age selection.

The clonotype comes from a man between 18 and 35 years old in good health. The sequenced sample consisted of blood. This chain joins TRBV7-9 to TRBJ2-2; no confident D gene assignment can be made. The DNA reads TGTGCCAGCACCTATCGCAGTAAGAACACCGGGGAGCTGTTTTTT. Translated, it gives CASTYRSKNTGELFF.